This TCR beta chain comes out of a study of shared clonotypes between healthy human individuals. Findings and limits, study-wide: Naive CD4 clonotype sharing across a few donors was approximately 5.2%.

The germline CDR1 and CDR2 sequences are SGHDT and YYEEEE. The CDR3 has 15 amino acids. Trimming pared 4 bases from V and 2 bases from J, leaving 15 bases between. The test was conducted at deep level. TCRdb's table, derived via immunoSEQ multiplex PCR, lists solely in-frame clones and lacks some. The sample records roughly 2.2 million clones, approximately 95% being singletons. Points on this clone: Its antigen is still unknown.

The chain joins TRBV5-6 to TRBJ2-5, with D tentatively TRBD2 (5 bases). The receptor was derived from a man between 18 and 35 years old in good health. Some clones in this sample may be carry-over from other donors' samples. The sequenced sample consisted of naive CD4+ T cells from PBMCs. Subset indicated: CD45RA+ positively selected. The DNA for the CDR3 is TGTGCCAGCAGCGCCTATTTACGAGGGCAAGAGACCCAGTACTTC. Translation gives CASSAYLRGQETQYF.